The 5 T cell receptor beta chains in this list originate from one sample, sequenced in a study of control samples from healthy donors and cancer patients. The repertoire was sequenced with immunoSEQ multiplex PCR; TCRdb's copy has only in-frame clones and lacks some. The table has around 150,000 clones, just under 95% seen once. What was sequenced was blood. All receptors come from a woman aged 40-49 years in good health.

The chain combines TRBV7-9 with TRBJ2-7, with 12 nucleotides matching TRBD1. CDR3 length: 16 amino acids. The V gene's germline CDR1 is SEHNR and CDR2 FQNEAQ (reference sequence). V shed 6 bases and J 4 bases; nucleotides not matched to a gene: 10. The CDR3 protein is CASSSTGTGGSYEQYF. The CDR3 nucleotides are TGTGCCAGCAGTTCTACCGGGACAGGGGGCTCGTACGAGCAGTACTTC.

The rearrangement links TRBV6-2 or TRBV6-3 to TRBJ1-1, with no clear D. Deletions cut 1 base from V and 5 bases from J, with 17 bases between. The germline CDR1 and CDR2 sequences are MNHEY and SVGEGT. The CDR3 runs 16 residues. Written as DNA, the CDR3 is TGTGCCAGCAGTTACTACAACTCCCTCGTGAGTACTGAAGCTTTCTTT. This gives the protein CASSYYNSLVSTEAFF.

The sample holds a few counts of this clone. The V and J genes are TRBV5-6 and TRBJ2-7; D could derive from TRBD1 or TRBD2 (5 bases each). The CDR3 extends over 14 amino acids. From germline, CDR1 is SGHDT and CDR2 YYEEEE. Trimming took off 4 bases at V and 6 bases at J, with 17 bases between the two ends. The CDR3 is CASSIPLSGAEQYF. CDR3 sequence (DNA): TGTGCCAGCAGCATTCCCCTGTCCGGGGCCGAGCAGTACTTC.

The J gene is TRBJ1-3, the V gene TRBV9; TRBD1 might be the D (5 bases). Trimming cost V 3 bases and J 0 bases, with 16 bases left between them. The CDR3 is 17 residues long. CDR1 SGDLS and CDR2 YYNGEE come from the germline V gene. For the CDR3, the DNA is TGTGCCAGCAGCGGAGGGGCGGGACGGAACTCTGGAAACACCATATATTTT. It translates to CASSGGAGRNSGNTIYF.

Here the CDR3 DNA reads TGTGCCAGCAGCCCTAGACAGGGTGGTGGGTATGGCTACACCTTC. It codes for CASSPRQGGGYGYTF. The J gene is TRBJ1-2, the V gene TRBV9, with 7 positions matching TRBD1. There are 15 residues in the CDR3. Germline V gene lookup returns CDR1 SGDLS and CDR2 YYNGEE. V trimming: 4 bases; J trimming: 5 bases; junction bases outside the gene matches: 11.